Given below is one T cell receptor (beta chain) in context. What it binds is not known. Sample-barcoded 5' priming and a J-beta primer mix drove a second PCR of 7 to 11 cycles. TCRdb redid the calling of the 5' RACE reads with MiXCR, one entry per CDR3 protein. The sample has some 1.7 million distinct CDR3 sequences, 28% seen once. Per germline, CDR1 MDHEN and CDR2 SYDVKM. The CDR3 is made up of 16 amino acids. The V segment lost 11 bases and the J segment 5 bases; nucleotides outside the gene matches: 14. The sample belongs to a study of blood T cells in healthy people across ages. As for the study in general: The template switching approach captured approximately one barcoded beta molecule for every two T cells. Study-level points and caveats: Long-lived donors exceeded aged donors in naive CD4+ cells and diversity.

The rearrangement uses TRBV28 and TRBJ2-2, with 10 bases fitting TRBD2. Sequencing input: blood. This TCR was recovered from a woman younger than 45 in good health. The CDR3 here is CAGTHSGGFRTGELFF. DNA of the CDR3: TGTGCCGGAACCCATAGCGGGGGGTTCAGGACCGGGGAGCTGTTTTTT.